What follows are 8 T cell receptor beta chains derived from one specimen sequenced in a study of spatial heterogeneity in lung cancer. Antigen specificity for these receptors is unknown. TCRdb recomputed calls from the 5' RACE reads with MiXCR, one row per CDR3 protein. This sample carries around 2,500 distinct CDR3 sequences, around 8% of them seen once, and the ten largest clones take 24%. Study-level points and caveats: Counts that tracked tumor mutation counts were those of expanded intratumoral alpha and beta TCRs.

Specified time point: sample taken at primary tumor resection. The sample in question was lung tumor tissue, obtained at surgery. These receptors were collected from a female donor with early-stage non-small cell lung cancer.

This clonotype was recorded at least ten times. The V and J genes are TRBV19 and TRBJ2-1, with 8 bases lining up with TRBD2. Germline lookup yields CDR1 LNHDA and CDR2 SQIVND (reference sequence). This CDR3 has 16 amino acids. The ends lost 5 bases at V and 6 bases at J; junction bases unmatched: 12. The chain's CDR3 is CASSPYLAGGINEQFF. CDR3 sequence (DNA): TGTGCCAGTAGTCCCTATCTAGCGGGCGGAATCAATGAGCAGTTCTTC.

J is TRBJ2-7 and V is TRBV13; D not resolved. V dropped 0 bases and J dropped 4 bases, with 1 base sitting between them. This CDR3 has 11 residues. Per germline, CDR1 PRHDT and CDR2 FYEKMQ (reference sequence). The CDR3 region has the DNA TGTGCCAGCAGCTTAGGGTACGAGCAGTACTTC. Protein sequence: CASSLGYEQYF.

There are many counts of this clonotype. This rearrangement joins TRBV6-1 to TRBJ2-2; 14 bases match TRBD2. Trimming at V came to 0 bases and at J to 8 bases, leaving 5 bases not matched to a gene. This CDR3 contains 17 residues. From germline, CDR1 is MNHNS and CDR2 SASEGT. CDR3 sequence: CASSEAGTSGRTGELFF. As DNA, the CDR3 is TGTGCCAGCAGTGAAGCAGGGACTAGCGGGAGAACGGGGGAGCTGTTTTTT.

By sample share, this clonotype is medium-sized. The CDR3 bases are TGTGCCAGCAGCCAGGAAACGGGGAGGGAGACCCAGTACTTC. Its protein is CASSQETGRETQYF. The chain recombines TRBV3-1 with TRBJ2-5, with D maybe TRBD2 (6 bases). Germline values: CDR1 LGHDT, CDR2 YNNKEL (reference sequence). The CDR3 sequence is 14 residues long. Trimming shortened V by 3 bases and J by 5 bases, and 13 bases separated the two germline ends.

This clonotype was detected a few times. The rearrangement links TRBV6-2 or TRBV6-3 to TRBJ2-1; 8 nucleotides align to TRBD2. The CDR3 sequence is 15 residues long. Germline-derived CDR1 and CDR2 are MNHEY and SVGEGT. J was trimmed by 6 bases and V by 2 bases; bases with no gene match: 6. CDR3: CASSYGGAGANEQFF. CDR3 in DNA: TGTGCCAGCAGTTACGGGGGAGCGGGGGCCAATGAGCAGTTCTTC.

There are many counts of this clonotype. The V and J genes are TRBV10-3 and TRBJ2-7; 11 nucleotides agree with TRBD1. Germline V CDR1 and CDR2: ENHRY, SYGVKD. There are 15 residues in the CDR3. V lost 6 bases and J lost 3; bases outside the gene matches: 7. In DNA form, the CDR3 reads TGTGCCATCAGAGCCGGGACAGGGGGGTTCTACGAGCAGTACGTC. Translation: CAIRAGTGGFYEQYV.

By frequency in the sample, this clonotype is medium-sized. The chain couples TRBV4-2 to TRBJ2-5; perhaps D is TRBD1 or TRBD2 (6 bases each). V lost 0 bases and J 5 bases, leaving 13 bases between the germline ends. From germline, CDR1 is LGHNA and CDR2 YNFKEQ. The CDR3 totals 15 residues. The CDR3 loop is CASSQDPGGEETQYF. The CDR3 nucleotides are TGTGCCAGCAGCCAAGATCCCGGGGGCGAGGAGACCCAGTACTTC.

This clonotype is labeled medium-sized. The CDR3 here is CSALDRAGNQPQHF. The CDR3 coding sequence is TGCAGTGCTTTGGACAGGGCTGGCAATCAGCCCCAGCATTTT. The chain joins TRBV20-1 to TRBJ1-5; TRBD1 matches 8 bases. This CDR3 comprises 14 residues. Germline V gene data show CDR1 as DFQATT and CDR2 as SNEGSKA (reference sequence). V gave up 5 bases and J gave up 2 bases; unmatched junction bases: 5.